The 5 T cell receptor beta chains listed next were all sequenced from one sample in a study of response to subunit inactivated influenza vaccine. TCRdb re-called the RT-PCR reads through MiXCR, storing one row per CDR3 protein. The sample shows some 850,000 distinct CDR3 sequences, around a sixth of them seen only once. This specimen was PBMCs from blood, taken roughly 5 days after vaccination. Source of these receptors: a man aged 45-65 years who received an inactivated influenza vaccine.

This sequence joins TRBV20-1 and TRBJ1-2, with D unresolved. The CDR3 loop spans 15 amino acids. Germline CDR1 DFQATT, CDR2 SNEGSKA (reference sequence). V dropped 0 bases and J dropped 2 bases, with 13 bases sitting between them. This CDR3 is CSARDSTLMNYGYTF. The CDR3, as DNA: TGCAGTGCTAGAGATAGTACCCTTATGAACTATGGCTACACCTTC.

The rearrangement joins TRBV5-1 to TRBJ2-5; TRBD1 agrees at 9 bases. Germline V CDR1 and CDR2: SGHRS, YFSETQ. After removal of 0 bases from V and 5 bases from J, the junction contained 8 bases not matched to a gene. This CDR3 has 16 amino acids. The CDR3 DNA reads TGCGCCAGCAGCTTGGCCCCCACAGGGGGCGGCGAGACCCAGTACTTC. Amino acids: CASSLAPTGGGETQYF.

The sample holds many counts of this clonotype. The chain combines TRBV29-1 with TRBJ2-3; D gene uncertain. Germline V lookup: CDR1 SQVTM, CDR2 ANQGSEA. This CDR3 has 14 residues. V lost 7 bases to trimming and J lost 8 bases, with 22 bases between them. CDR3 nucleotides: TGCAGCGCCTCGGAAGGGCAATCCCAGAGTACGCAGTATTTT. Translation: CSASEGQSQSTQYF.

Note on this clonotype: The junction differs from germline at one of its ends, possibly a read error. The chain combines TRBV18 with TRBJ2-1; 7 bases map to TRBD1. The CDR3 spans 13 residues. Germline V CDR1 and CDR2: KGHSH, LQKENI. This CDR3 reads CASSPPTGNEQLF. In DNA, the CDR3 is TGTGCCAGCTCACCACCGACAGGGAATGAGCAGTTATTC.

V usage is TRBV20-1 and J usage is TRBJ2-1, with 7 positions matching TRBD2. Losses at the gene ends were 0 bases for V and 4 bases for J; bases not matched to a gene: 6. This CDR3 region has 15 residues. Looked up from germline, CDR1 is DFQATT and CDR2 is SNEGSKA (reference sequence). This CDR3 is CSARDRTSEYNEQFF. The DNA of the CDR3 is TGCAGTGCTAGAGATCGAACTAGCGAATACAATGAGCAGTTCTTC.